This TCR beta chain comes out of a study of T cell responses to AZD1222 COVID-19 vaccine. General observations from the study: The sample set comprised mostly white British donors with more females, and clonal diversity was possibly underestimated. Nearly half of spike-specific TCRs reportedly target unmutated variant regions. Only six AZD1222 recipients tested seropositive at baseline. The study sampled repertoires only after the peak T cell response.

This CDR3 has 12 residues. The J segment lost 6 bases and the V segment lost 5 bases, leaving 3 bases of the junction unmatched. The germline V gene encodes CDR1 LNHNV and CDR2 YYDKDF (reference sequence). With regard to this clone: Its antigen is undetermined.

Using immunoSEQ multiplex PCR, the repertoire was profiled, and TCRdb retains in-frame clones only, with some absent. The table shows roughly 100,000 clones, with almost 90% occurring only once. This TCR came from an adult who received the AZD1222 COVID-19 vaccine. Material: peripheral blood, obtained 28 days after the second AZD1222 dose. The chain is built from TRBV15 and TRBJ1-1, with 7 bases that match TRBD1. The CDR3 sequence: CATSPTGAEAFF. In DNA, the CDR3 is TGTGCCACCAGCCCAACAGGGGCTGAAGCTTTCTTT.